This T cell receptor beta chain derives from a study of cytomegalovirus exposure and HLA in healthy donors. The PCR used 60 Vbeta and 13 Jbeta primers. Only in-frame clones appear in the TCRdb table, and some are missing; sequencing was by immunoSEQ multiplex PCR. The sample totals 90,000 to 130,000 clones; its top ten clones hold approximately 6.2%. Germline V gives CDR1 ENHRY, CDR2 SYGVKD. This CDR3 region has 15 residues. V lost 6 bases, J lost 8 bases, and 20 bases lay in between. The chain carries TRBV10-3 and TRBJ1-3; D perhaps matches TRBD1 (5 bases). This receptor was identified in a middle-aged man in good health and CMV-seropositive. Source material: PBMCs. CDR3 DNA: TGTGCCATCAGCACCCCAGGGAATTTAGCGGACACCATATATTTT. The encoded protein is CAISTPGNLADTIYF.